This TCR beta chain was profiled in a study of shared clonotypes between healthy human individuals. Study outcomes and limitations: Depth was large, yet rarefaction showed that sorted-subset sequencing was incomplete.

V gave up 8 bases and J gave up 4 bases, with 18 bases separating them. The CDR3 spans 15 residues. Germline assignment: CDR1 MDHEN and CDR2 SYDVKM. The table came from immunoSEQ multiplex PCR; TCRdb's copy has only in-frame clones and leaves some out. Here the sample spans about 700,000 clones, about 92% being singletons. CD45RO-negative cells were positively selected for CCR7, leaving out terminally differentiated effector memory CD45RA+ cells. Donation came from healthy HIV-negative adults that had no recent acute infections or vaccinations. Notes on this clone: What it binds is not known.

Material: naive CD8+ T cells sorted from blood. The genes are TRBV28 and TRBJ2-4; D remains ambiguous. The TCR comes from a man between 25 and 39 years old in good health. The CDR3 sequence: CASRPAPAPKNIQYF. CDR3 coding DNA: TGTGCCAGCCGACCGGCCCCGGCACCTAAAAACATTCAGTACTTC.